Shown below are 21 T cell receptor beta chains from a single sample sequenced in a study of spatial heterogeneity in lung cancer. TCRdb reprocessed the 5' RACE reads with MiXCR, giving one entry per CDR3 protein. Of about 21,000 distinct CDR3 sequences listed, 3.5% to 5.5% are singletons. Time point: sample taken at primary tumor resection. The material sequenced was PBMCs, taken at surgery. The receptors here all came from a male donor with early-stage non-small cell lung cancer.

This clonotype occurred many times. J is TRBJ1-2 and V is TRBV18; tentatively, D is TRBD1 (5 bases). Germline values: CDR1 KGHSH, CDR2 LQKENI. The V end was cut by 3 bases, the J end by 8 bases, with 13 bases between. The CDR3 has 13 amino acids. The CDR3: CASSPGEDWGYTF. The CDR3 bases are TGTGCCAGCTCACCGGGGGAGGACTGGGGCTACACCTTC.

This clonotype counts as medium-sized (0.01 to 0.1%). The V gene is TRBV5-4, the J gene TRBJ2-7; 11 bases are a match to TRBD1. Germline V gene sequence: CDR1 SGHNT, CDR2 YYREEE (reference sequence). The V gene end was trimmed by 3 bases and the J gene end by 4 bases; junction bases not matched to a gene: 3. This CDR3 region has 14 residues. The CDR3 DNA sequence: TGTGCCAGCAGCTACGGGACAGGGGGTTACGAGCAGTACTTC. This translates into CASSYGTGGYEQYF.

This clonotype has at least ten counts. The chain combines TRBV6-5 with TRBJ1-1, with D uncertain. The ends were cut back, 2 bases at V and 1 base at J, with 11 bases in the middle. The CDR3 loop spans 15 amino acids. Germline CDR1 is MNHEY and CDR2 is SVGAGI. The chain's CDR3 is CASSYHRPGNTEAFF. In DNA form, the CDR3 reads TGTGCCAGCAGTTACCACCGGCCGGGGAACACTGAAGCTTTCTTT.

This clonotype was seen many times. The chain employs TRBV18 and TRBJ2-1, with 9 bases identical to TRBD2. The V and J ends lost 3 bases and 4 bases, in that order; junction bases with no gene match: 7. The CDR3 spans 16 residues. Germline V gene data show CDR1 as KGHSH and CDR2 as LQKENI. In DNA form, the CDR3 reads TGTGCCAGCTCACCCGACGCGGGGGGGCCTTACAATGAGCAGTTCTTC. Amino acids: CASSPDAGGPYNEQFF.

Many counts were recorded for this clonotype. The chain links TRBV12-3 or TRBV12-4 to TRBJ2-7; TRBD2 matches at 15 bases. The CDR3 spans 15 residues. The trim removed 6 bases at V and 6 bases at J, leaving 6 bases unmatched. CDR3 coding DNA: TGTGCCAGCAGCAGGACTAGCGGGAGGGCCCGCGAGCAGTACTTC. It is translated as CASSRTSGRAREQYF.

This clonotype came up many times. The chain employs TRBV7-2 and TRBJ2-7; D gene ambiguous. Germline loops: CDR1 SGHTA, CDR2 FQGNSA. The germline V and J ends were trimmed by 3 bases and 7 bases, with 13 bases remaining between them. This CDR3 comprises 13 residues. Here the CDR3 DNA reads TGTGCCAGCAGCTTGGGGTCAGGAGCGGAGCAGTACTTC. Protein sequence: CASSLGSGAEQYF.

This clonotype occurred a few times. V gene TRBV12-3 or TRBV12-4 combines with J gene TRBJ2-6; D is undetermined. The length of the CDR3 is 14 residues. V lost 7 bases to trimming and J lost 3 bases, with 10 bases between them. CDR3 bases: TGTGCCAGCACTTCCCTACTTGGGGCCAACGTCCTGACTTTC. Translation gives CASTSLLGANVLTF.

In its sample, this clonotype is medium-sized. The chain joins TRBV12-3 or TRBV12-4 to TRBJ2-2; no definite D call. The CDR3 is 15 amino acids. The V end was cut by 5 bases, the J end by 0 bases, with 10 bases between. CDR3 DNA: TGTGCCAGCAGTCCCTCAGTCACGAACACCGGGGAGCTGTTTTTT. Its protein product is CASSPSVTNTGELFF.

This clonotype was seen a few times. The gene calls are TRBV4-3 and TRBJ1-1; 11 bases map to TRBD1. CDR1 and CDR2 from the germline V gene are LGHNA and YSLEER. The CDR3 consists of 16 residues. V shed 0 bases, J shed 10 bases, and the junction held 10 bases outside the gene matches. The CDR3 protein is CASSQEGTLDRGRAFF. In DNA, the CDR3 is TGCGCCAGCAGCCAAGAAGGCACCCTGGACAGGGGGCGAGCTTTCTTT.

This clonotype was observed at least ten times. The chain links TRBV10-3 to TRBJ2-7; TRBD1 agrees at 7 bases. The CDR3 length is 11 residues. Germline V gene data show CDR1 as ENHRY and CDR2 as SYGVKD. With 10 bases clipped from V and 7 bases from J, the junction kept 7 bases outside the gene matches. The CDR3 DNA reads TGTGCCACCGAAACAGGGGTTGAGCAGTACTTC. This codes for CATETGVEQYF.

By sample share, this clonotype is medium-sized. This chain links TRBV28 with TRBJ1-1, with TRBD1 identical over 7 bases. Germline values: CDR1 MDHEN, CDR2 SYDVKM. This CDR3 region has 13 residues. With 3 bases clipped from V and 5 bases from J, the junction kept 3 bases outside the gene matches. CDR3 nucleotides: TGTGCCAGCAGTTTGAGGGGGCAAACTGAAGCTTTCTTT. Protein sequence: CASSLRGQTEAFF.

This clonotype turned up a few times. The chain carries TRBV29-1 and TRBJ2-3, with 10 bases that match TRBD2. CDR1 SQVTM and CDR2 ANQGSEA come from the germline V gene. Germline trimming cut 3 bases from V and 3 bases from J; bases unmatched to any gene: 3. There are 14 residues in the CDR3. CDR3 residues: CSVEASGGTDTQYF. The CDR3 DNA reads as TGCAGCGTTGAGGCTAGCGGGGGAACAGATACGCAGTATTTT.

This clonotype has ten or more counts. Relative to the germline gene, one junction end is altered; a read error may explain this. The chain is built from TRBV13 and TRBJ2-5; D tentatively reads TRBD1 or TRBD2 (6 bases each). Germline V gives CDR1 PRHDT, CDR2 FYEKMQ (reference sequence). The CDR3 runs 14 residues. The CDR3 DNA reads as TGTGCCAGCAGCCTAGGGGGGACGGGGGAGACCCAGTACTTC. Its translation is CASSLGGTGETQYF.

This clonotype was found many times. The V call is TRBV7-2, the J call TRBJ1-2; 9 bases fit TRBD1. J gave up 5 bases and V 4 bases, and 8 bases lay outside the gene matches. This CDR3 has 15 residues. Germline V gene data show CDR1 as SGHTA and CDR2 as FQGNSA. This CDR3 reads CASSSFGQGTYGYTF. Written as DNA, the CDR3 is TGTGCCAGCAGCTCCTTTGGACAGGGGACTTATGGCTACACCTTC.

This clonotype ranks as medium-sized (0.01 to 0.1%). V gene TRBV18 combines with J gene TRBJ2-3, with D hard to call. In germline, CDR1 is KGHSH, CDR2 LQKENI. V lost 5 bases and J 3 bases, leaving 15 bases between the germline ends. The CDR3 sequence is 15 residues long. The CDR3 is CASSTGYGWTDTQYF. The CDR3 DNA follows: TGTGCCAGCTCAACCGGTTATGGGTGGACAGATACGCAGTATTTT.

This clonotype was detected many times. The chain uses TRBV2 and TRBJ2-5; D is uncertain. CDR1 SNHLY and CDR2 FYNNEI come from the germline V gene. V lost 2 bases and J lost 1, with 14 bases in between. The CDR3 runs 16 residues. The CDR3 sequence: CASSERKRAAQETQYF. The DNA of the CDR3 is TGTGCCAGCAGTGAACGGAAAAGGGCCGCCCAAGAGACCCAGTACTTC.

This clonotype was found many times. This chain uses TRBV11-1 with TRBJ2-1, with 7 bases lining up with TRBD2. The germline V gene encodes CDR1 SGHAT and CDR2 FQDESV (reference sequence). The CDR3 runs 18 residues. J lost 5 bases, V lost 1 base, and 14 bases had no gene match. CDR3 residues: CASSLVRFGGRRNNEQFF. The CDR3 nucleotides are TGTGCCAGCAGCTTAGTTCGGTTTGGCGGGAGACGGAACAATGAGCAGTTCTTC. The complete variable domain, with remaining parts taken from reference TRBV11-1 and TRBJ2-1, reads EAEVAQSPRYKITEKSQAVAFWCDPISGHATLYWYRQILGQGPELLVQFQDESVVDDSQLPKDRFSAERLKGVDSTLKIQPAELGDSAMYLCASSLVRFGGRRNNEQFFGPGTRLTVL.

Relative to its sample, this clonotype is medium-sized (0.01 to 0.1%). The chain joins TRBV18 to TRBJ2-1; tentatively, D is TRBD1 (5 bases). Germline V gene lookup returns CDR1 KGHSH and CDR2 LQKENI. The CDR3 runs to 12 residues. V was clipped by 3 bases and J by 8 bases, with 8 bases between them. CDR3 amino acids: CASSPLGDEQFF. CDR3 coding DNA: TGTGCCAGCTCACCCCTAGGGGATGAGCAGTTCTTC.

In this sample, this clonotype turned up many times. This rearrangement joins TRBV7-9 to TRBJ2-1; perhaps TRBD1 as D (6 bases). The CDR3 contains 14 residues. Between the trimmed V and J ends, which lost 0 bases and 4 bases, there was a span of 7 bases. Germline CDR1 and CDR2: SEHNR and FQNEAQ (reference sequence). CDR3 sequence: CASSLAGAYNEQFF. In DNA form, the CDR3 reads TGTGCCAGCAGCTTAGCGGGGGCTTACAATGAGCAGTTCTTC.

This clonotype was picked up many times. This sequence joins TRBV19 and TRBJ2-2; D is perhaps TRBD2 (6 bases). The CDR3 extends over 14 amino acids. Looked up from germline, CDR1 is LNHDA and CDR2 is SQIVND (reference sequence). V was cut by 3 bases and J by 2 bases, with 7 bases left in between. The CDR3 loop reads CASSMGLNTGELFF. CDR3 DNA sequence: TGTGCCAGTAGTATGGGACTTAACACCGGGGAGCTGTTTTTT.

V is TRBV11-1 and J is TRBJ1-6; D may be TRBD1 (6 bases). V was trimmed by 4 bases and J by 6 bases, leaving 22 bases between them. The CDR3 has 18 residues. The germline V gene has CDR1 SGHAT and CDR2 FQDESV (reference sequence). The CDR3 spells CASSSPTALTGGNSPLHF. For the CDR3, the DNA is TGTGCCAGCAGCTCCCCAACCGCTTTGACAGGAGGTAATTCACCCCTCCACTTT.